These T cell receptor beta chains were read from a single sample in a study of post-analysis software for immune sequencing data. Each CDR3 protein gets one entry after TCRdb re-called the PCR reads with MiXCR. The sample holds fewer than 700,000 distinct CDR3 sequences, about 44% seen once. The sample comprised blood. Receptors originate from a girl aged 10-17 years with multiple sclerosis. Both conserved end residues are trimmed from each CDR3. The order of the fields is CDR3 protein, V gene.

cdr3_aa: ASSPFMTSGRGDYEQY
v_call: TRBV5-1

cdr3_aa: ASYAGLASYEQY
v_call: TRBV2

cdr3_aa: SGISGSYEQY
v_call: TRBV29-1

cdr3_aa: ASSLAQFEQY
v_call: TRBV7-8

cdr3_aa: ASSPGLAGSPSTDTQY
v_call: TRBV5-1

cdr3_aa: ACSSAGGQPQH
v_call: TRBV12-3/TRBV12-4

cdr3_aa: AIRGTAQETQY
v_call: TRBV10-3

cdr3_aa: ASSSAGTNEKLF
v_call: TRBV5-1

cdr3_aa: ASSLSYSGANVLT
v_call: TRBV2

cdr3_aa: ASSFQTGMNTEAF
v_call: TRBV5-1

cdr3_aa: ASSSGTQAF
v_call: TRBV12-3/TRBV12-4

cdr3_aa: ASSSQTGGSTEAF
v_call: TRBV11-2

cdr3_aa: SARGVGAEQY
v_call: TRBV20-1

cdr3_aa: ASSGTSGYEQY
v_call: TRBV18

cdr3_aa: ASSIQGIGYEQY
v_call: TRBV12-3/TRBV12-4